The TCR beta chain under discussion was sequenced for a study of the immune and genomic landscape of osteosarcoma. The CDR3 sequence is 15 residues long. Trimming took 4 bases from V and 0 from J, leaving 12 bases between them. Germline V gene lookup returns CDR1 SEHNR and CDR2 FQNEAQ (reference sequence). Regarding the study as a whole: Immune-hot C3 tumors showed higher but still low clonality than cold C1. Limited clonal expansion was suggested by productive clonality averaging around 0.081, maximum 0.25 to 0.35. No matched normal tissue; external skin and blood data served as benchmarks.

A few counts support this clone. Its antigen is undetermined. Data came from immunoSEQ multiplex PCR; TCRdb stores just in-frame clones and leaves some out. The sample consists of 280 or so clones, 60% to 80% of them appearing once. The clonotype originates from a man between 65 and 80 years old with osteosarcoma. The chain couples TRBV7-9 to TRBJ1-1; D uncertain. Specimen: tumor tissue from a local recurrence in the femur. The CDR3: CASSSPGRMNTEAFF. CDR3 nucleotide sequence: TGTGCCAGCAGCTCCCCGGGGAGAATGAACACTGAAGCTTTCTTT.